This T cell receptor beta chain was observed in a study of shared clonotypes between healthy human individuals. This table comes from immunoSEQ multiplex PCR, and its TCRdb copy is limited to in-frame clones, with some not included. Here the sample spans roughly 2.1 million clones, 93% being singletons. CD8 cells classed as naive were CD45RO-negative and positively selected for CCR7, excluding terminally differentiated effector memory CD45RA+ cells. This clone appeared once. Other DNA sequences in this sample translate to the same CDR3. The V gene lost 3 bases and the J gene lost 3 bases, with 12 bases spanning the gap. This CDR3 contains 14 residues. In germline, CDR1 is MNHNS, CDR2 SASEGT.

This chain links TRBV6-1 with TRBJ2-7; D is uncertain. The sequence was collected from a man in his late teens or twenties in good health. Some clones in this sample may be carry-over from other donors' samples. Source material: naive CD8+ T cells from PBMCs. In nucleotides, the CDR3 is TGTGCCAGCAGTGAGGGATTAGTCGGCTACGAGCAGTACTTC. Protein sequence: CASSEGLVGYEQYF.